This TCR beta chain was sequenced in a study of cytomegalovirus exposure and HLA in healthy donors. The study ran its PCR with 60 Vbeta and 13 Jbeta primers. Clones were sequenced by immunoSEQ multiplex PCR, and TCRdb holds only the in-frame ones, with some missing. The data contain around 100,000 clones, around three quarters of them seen just once; the ten biggest clones take up over 5%. As to this clone: The antigen is not known.

Notes on the study in general: A later analysis linked more than 15,000 TCR beta sequences to HLA alleles at 0.05 false discovery rate. Analysis was carried out at a later point, and it linked a missense DCLRE1C variant to TCR beta V- and J-gene trimming.

Germline V gene sequence: CDR1 LNHDA, CDR2 SQIVND (reference sequence). The length of the CDR3 is 16 residues. V shed 6 bases and J 8 bases; nucleotides not matched to a gene: 16. The sample consisted of PBMCs. J is TRBJ2-1 and V is TRBV19; TRBD2 aligns across 7 bases. The receptor's source is a female donor in good health and CMV-seropositive. The CDR3 DNA follows: TGTGCCAGTAGACGATCTAGCGGCTCCCCGGGGTATGAGCAGTTCTTC. This codes for CASRRSSGSPGYEQFF.